This T cell receptor (beta chain) was documented in a study of cytomegalovirus exposure and HLA in healthy donors. The junction had 16 bases not matched to a gene; V was cut back by 2 bases and J by 6 bases. The CDR3 contains 18 residues. The germline V gene encodes CDR1 KGHSH and CDR2 LQKENI. 60 Vbeta and 13 Jbeta primers were used in PCR. The protocol was immunoSEQ multiplex PCR, while the TCRdb copy is restricted to in-frame clones and leaves out a portion. The data hold roughly 99,000 clones, with around three quarters observed a single time. Study results and caveats: The authors confirmed in vitro that a few CMV-associated chains were specific for CMV antigens. Earlier analysis found most TCR beta V segments productive about 90% or about 30% of the time. TCR beta chains numbering about 160 were designated cytomegalovirus-associated. Many donors shared some public TCRs, even though most TCR sequences were rare.

Regarding this clone: As yet, its antigen is unknown.

V and J are TRBV18 and TRBJ1-2, with 9 bases matching TRBD1. This clonotype originated in a male donor in good health and CMV-seropositive. The source material was PBMCs. The CDR3 region has the DNA TGTGCCAGCTCACCAAACACCCCTTCTCTGACAGGGGGAAATGGCTACACCTTC. Translated: CASSPNTPSLTGGNGYTF.